The table lists the clone carrying this T cell receptor (beta chain) with a few counts. Its antigen is still unknown. Selection for sequencing was limited to patients who had shown CD8+CD57+ cell expansion by flow cytometry. Patients had undergone no therapy by the time their blood was sampled. This specimen belongs to a study of CD8+CD57+ T cells in acquired aplastic anemia. Study context: The average for DNA from sorted CD4+ and CD8+ cells was roughly 3 ug.

V was clipped by 0 bases and J by 2 bases, with 7 bases between them. Germline values: CDR1 MNHEY, CDR2 SVGEGT. CDR3 size: 14 residues. General study points: It was found that fewer than 35 CD8+ CDR3 sequences were shared between patients and controls. Statistical testing detected no significant gap in CD8+ Simpson's diversity between patients and controls.

Using genomic DNA as the template, TCR beta VDJ and CDR3 profiling was carried out. TCRdb re-derived calls from the reads in MiXCR, one entry per CDR3 protein. The repertoire holds 450,000 to 600,000 distinct CDR3 sequences, with roughly a third as singletons. The specimen sequenced was sorted CD4+, CD8+, or CD8+CD57+ T cells (not recorded which) from PBMCs. This chain uses TRBV6-2 or TRBV6-3 with TRBJ1-2; the D is unclear. The TCR comes from a human donor with aplastic anemia. The chain's CDR3 is CASSYSAPNYGYTF. CDR3 in DNA: TGTGCCAGCAGTTACTCCGCACCCAACTATGGCTACACCTTC.